These T cell receptor beta chains were read from a single sample in a study of shared clonotypes between healthy human individuals. Libraries were prepared by immunoSEQ multiplex PCR; TCRdb keeps only in-frame clonotypes and omits some of them. The sample shows about 2,500,000 clones, more than 80% of them seen only once. Sequencing was performed on naive CD4+ T cells sorted from blood. These receptors came from a man aged 18-30 years in good health. Each CDR3 is given with its conserved first and last residue. The order of the fields is J gene, V gene, clone size, D gene, CDR3 length, CDR3 DNA, CDR3 protein. The D gene is left open where the match is weak. Size values are once, few and many counts, or a class for expanded clones, and some rows have none.

>TRBJ2-1|TRBV19|NA|NA|13
TGTGCCAGTAGTTCTCCGGGAAGGGGTGAGCAGTTCTTC
CASSSPGRGEQFF
>TRBJ1-6|TRBV7-2|NA|TRBD1|15
TGTGCCAGCAGCCCAAGACAGGGTTATAATTCACCCCTCCACTTT
CASSPRQGYNSPLHF
>TRBJ2-1|TRBV4-1|NA|TRBD1|17
TGCGCCAGCAGCCAAAAGCCGGGACAGGGGGCCTACAATGAGCAGTTCTTC
CASSQKPGQGAYNEQFF
>TRBJ2-1|TRBV5-4|NA|NA|14
TGTGCCAGCAGTCCCGACGGACCCGACAATGAGCAGTTCTTC
CASSPDGPDNEQFF
>TRBJ1-4|TRBV18|NA|TRBD1|16
TGTGCCAGCTCAATCGGGACAGGGGGCACTAATGAAAAACTGTTTTTT
CASSIGTGGTNEKLFF
>TRBJ2-1|TRBV5-8|NA|NA|14
TGTGCCAGCAGCTTGGGCGGGGGCTACGATGAGCAGTTCTTC
CASSLGGGYDEQFF
>TRBJ2-1|TRBV5-4|NA|TRBD2|15
TGTGCCAGCAGCTTGGACCTAGCGGGAGTCGGGGAGCAGTTCTTC
CASSLDLAGVGEQFF
>TRBJ2-2|TRBV6-4|once|NA|14
TGTGCCAGCCGGCAGGTGGGGTGGACCGGGGAGCTGTTTTTT
CASRQVGWTGELFF
>TRBJ2-2|TRBV19|NA|NA|14
TGTGCCAGTAGGATAAGCGGGAACACCGGGGAGCTGTTTTTT
CASRISGNTGELFF
>TRBJ2-4|TRBV19|once|TRBD1|16
TGTGCCAGTAGTATAGAGACAGGGGGGACCAAAAACATTCAGTACTTC
CASSIETGGTKNIQYF
>TRBJ1-3|TRBV5-5|NA|NA|18
TGTGCCAGCAGCTTGTACCTGCCTTTTGGCGGCTCTGGAAACACCATATATTTT
CASSLYLPFGGSGNTIYF
>TRBJ1-5|TRBV6-4|NA|NA|14
TGTGCCAGCAGCCGGGAGCATAGCAATCAGCCCCAGCATTTT
CASSREHSNQPQHF
>TRBJ2-5|TRBV28|NA|TRBD1|16
TGTGCCAGCAGTTTACACGGGACAGGGGGCAGGGAGACCCAGTACTTC
CASSLHGTGGRETQYF
>TRBJ1-2|TRBV25-1|NA|NA|11
TGTGCCAGCAGTGCCAGGCTTGGCTACACCTTC
CASSARLGYTF
>TRBJ2-7|TRBV7-2|NA|NA|13
TGTGCCAGCAGCTTAGCCGGGGTCTACGAGCAGTACTTC
CASSLAGVYEQYF
>TRBJ2-5|TRBV12-5|NA|NA|13
TGTGCTAGTGGTTTTGCTGGGACCGGTGCCCAGTACTTC
CASGFAGTGAQYF
>TRBJ2-7|TRBV11-3|once|NA|14
TGTGCCAGCAGCTTAGTATCCAGGGACTACGAGCAGTACTTC
CASSLVSRDYEQYF
>TRBJ2-1|TRBV19|NA|NA|14
TGTGCCAGTAGTATCGCCCAGGGGCTGGGTGAGCAGTTCTTC
CASSIAQGLGEQFF
>TRBJ1-5|TRBV6-6|NA|NA|16
TGTGCCAGCAGTTACCCGTGGAGCGGGGGAGATCAGCCCCAGCATTTT
CASSYPWSGGDQPQHF
>TRBJ2-2|TRBV6-5|NA|TRBD1|13
TGTGCCAGCAGGACAGGGTTAACCAGGGAGCTGTTTTTT
CASRTGLTRELFF
>TRBJ1-1|TRBV10-3|NA|NA|13
TGTGCCAGCGGACAGTCCATGAACACTGAAGCTTTCTTT
CASGQSMNTEAFF
>TRBJ2-2|TRBV28|NA|NA|15
TGTGCCAGCAGTTTTTTCTGGGAGAACACCGGGGAGCTGTTTTTT
CASSFFWENTGELFF
>TRBJ1-1|TRBV10-3|NA|NA|13
TGTGCCATCAGTGCCGGGAGTAACACTGAAGCTTTCTTT
CAISAGSNTEAFF
>TRBJ1-4|TRBV5-1|NA|TRBD1|15
TGCGCCAGCAGCCGTCGGACAGGGGGCTATGAAAAACTGTTTTTT
CASSRRTGGYEKLFF
>TRBJ2-2|TRBV5-6|NA|NA|14
TGTGCCAGCAGCTATCAGGGGAATCCCGGGGAGCTGTTTTTT
CASSYQGNPGELFF
>TRBJ2-6|TRBV4-1|NA|NA|17
TGCGCCAGCAGCCAAATACCACGGGGCTCTGGGGCCAACGTCCTGACTTTC
CASSQIPRGSGANVLTF
>TRBJ2-7|TRBV6-6|NA|NA|15
TGTGCCAGCAGTTACTCAGAGCGACTCCGACGCGAGCAGTACTTC
CASSYSERLRREQYF
>TRBJ1-5|TRBV4-2|NA|NA|14
TGTGCCAGCAGCCAAGCCAGAGCAAATCAGCCCCAGCATTTT
CASSQARANQPQHF
>TRBJ2-5|TRBV5-1|NA|NA|12
TGCGCCAGCAGCGTCCAAGCAGAGACCCAGTACTTC
CASSVQAETQYF
>TRBJ1-1|TRBV7-9|NA|TRBD1|14
TGTGCCAGCAGCTTATTCGCAGGGGGCACTGAAGCTTTCTTT
CASSLFAGGTEAFF
>TRBJ2-5|TRBV27|NA|TRBD2|14
TGTGCCAGCAGTCTAGCGGGGGGAGGGGAGACCCAGTACTTC
CASSLAGGGETQYF
>TRBJ2-2|TRBV7-2|once|TRBD2|14
TGTGCCAGCAGACGGGGGGGTGCCGCCGGGGAGCTGTTTTTT
CASRRGGAAGELFF
>TRBJ1-2|TRBV18|NA|NA|13
TGTGCCAGCTCACCCGAGAGTAACTATGGCTACACCTTC
CASSPESNYGYTF
>TRBJ2-3|TRBV2|NA|NA|15
TGTGCCAGCAGTGAAGCTCCAGCGGGCACAGATACGCAGTATTTT
CASSEAPAGTDTQYF
>TRBJ1-2|TRBV6-6|once|NA|13
TGTGCCAGCAGTAAACAGACTATCTATGGCTACACCTTC
CASSKQTIYGYTF
>TRBJ1-5|TRBV6-6|NA|NA|14
TGTGCCAGCGACAGTAAAAATGATCGTCAGCCCCAGCATTTT
CASDSKNDRQPQHF
>TRBJ1-6|TRBV6-5|few|NA|15
TGTGCCAGCAGTTACTCGGGACGGGGGAATTCACCCCTCCACTTT
CASSYSGRGNSPLHF
>TRBJ2-7|TRBV30|NA|NA|12
TGTGCCTGGAGTGAGCGATACTACGAGCAGTACTTC
CAWSERYYEQYF
>TRBJ2-7|TRBV6-1|NA|NA|14
TGTGCCAGCAGGGGGAGACTCGCCTCCTACGAGCAGTACTTC
CASRGRLASYEQYF
>TRBJ2-7|TRBV7-2|NA|NA|15
TGTGCCAGCAGCTTAGTCCCGGACGGCTCCTACGAGCAGTACTTC
CASSLVPDGSYEQYF